This is a list of T cell receptor beta chains from one sample in a study of blood T cells in healthy people across ages. TCRdb re-analysed the 5' RACE reads in MiXCR, keeping a single row per CDR3 protein. The data show about 500,000 distinct CDR3 sequences, approximately 25% seen once. The same sample was also studied in work on T cells of mothers and their children.

Sequencing input: blood. These receptors were obtained from a boy between 10 and 17 years old in good health. The CDR3 runs from the conserved cysteine through the conserved F or W. The D gene is left open where the match is weak. Expanded clones are given a class, and other clones once, few, many or no size at all.

- | TRBJ2-6 | TRBV14 | - | CASSPFLAGIYSGANVLTF | TGTGCCAGCAGCCCCTTTTTGGCAGGGATATACTCTGGGGCCAACGTCCTGACTTTC
TRBD2 | TRBJ2-1 | TRBV4-3 | many | CASSQDPGTSGGAYRNEQFF | TGCGCCAGCAGCCAAGATCCCGGGACTAGCGGGGGGGCCTACAGGAATGAGCAGTTCTTC
- | TRBJ2-1 | TRBV4-1 | - | CASSQEGNDNEQFF | TGCGCCAGCAGCCAAGAGGGTAACGACAATGAGCAGTTCTTC
- | TRBJ2-4 | TRBV5-1 | - | CASSLVPAATKNIQYF | TGCGCCAGCAGCTTGGTTCCCGCCGCGACCAAAAACATTCAGTACTTC
- | TRBJ2-2 | TRBV24-1 | - | CATRTGNTGELFF | TGTGCCACCAGAACAGGGAACACCGGGGAGCTGTTTTTT
- | TRBJ2-5 | TRBV7-9 | few | CASSLAGVGFWRETQYF | TGTGCCAGCAGCTTAGCGGGAGTTGGGTTTTGGAGAGAGACCCAGTACTTC
TRBD1 | TRBJ2-7 | TRBV6-5 | many | CASSYRDRGGYEQYF | TGTGCCAGCAGTTACCGGGACAGGGGGGGCTACGAGCAGTACTTC
TRBD2 | TRBJ2-1 | TRBV4-3 | - | CASSSEREAYNEQFF | TGCGCCAGCAGCTCCGAGCGGGAGGCCTACAATGAGCAGTTCTTC
TRBD1 | TRBJ2-5 | TRBV11-3 | few | CASSLGRDSDAWETQYF | TGTGCCAGCAGCTTGGGCCGGGACAGCGATGCTTGGGAGACCCAGTACTTC
- | TRBJ1-2 | TRBV4-2 | - | CASSQDNKGNYGYTF | TGTGCCAGCAGCCAAGATAATAAGGGGAACTATGGCTACACCTTC
TRBD2 | TRBJ2-3 | TRBV5-6 | - | CASSHGTSGATDTQYF | TGTGCCAGCAGCCATGGGACTAGCGGGGCTACAGATACGCAGTATTTT
- | TRBJ1-4 | TRBV5-1 | few | CASSMNPGGEKLFF | TGCGCCAGCAGCATGAACCCCGGCGGTGAAAAACTGTTTTTT
- | TRBJ2-3 | TRBV5-1 | few | CASSRTPSADTQYF | TGCGCCAGCAGCAGGACCCCCTCGGCAGATACGCAGTATTTT
TRBD1 | TRBJ2-1 | TRBV5-1 | - | CASSWDRGPNEQFF | TGCGCCAGCAGCTGGGACAGGGGACCCAATGAGCAGTTCTTC
- | TRBJ2-7 | TRBV27 | - | CASSITGRGEQYF | TGTGCCAGCAGTATTACAGGGCGAGGCGAGCAGTACTTC
TRBD2 | TRBJ2-3 | TRBV20-1 | few | CSASLREGRKDTQYF | TGCAGTGCTAGTTTGCGGGAGGGCCGGAAAGATACGCAGTATTTT
TRBD1 | TRBJ1-1 | TRBV4-1 | - | CASSQDRRQGTITEAFF | TGCGCCAGCAGCCAAGATAGGAGACAGGGTACTATCACTGAAGCTTTCTTT
- | TRBJ1-5 | TRBV28 | - | CASSLGQELRPQHF | TGTGCCAGCAGTTTAGGGCAAGAACTTAGGCCCCAGCATTTT
- | TRBJ2-1 | TRBV12-3/TRBV12-4 | - | CASSLGPSAYNEQFF | TGTGCCAGCAGTTTAGGCCCTAGCGCCTACAATGAGCAGTTCTTC
- | TRBJ2-5 | TRBV28 | few | CASSLRQGGTQYF | TGTGCCAGCAGTTTAAGGCAGGGCGGGACCCAGTACTTC
TRBD2 | TRBJ2-2 | TRBV7-2 | few | CASSRAGGKTGELFF | TGTGCCAGCAGCCGAGCGGGAGGGAAAACCGGGGAGCTGTTTTTT
- | TRBJ2-1 | TRBV10-3 | few | CAISELDGSSYNEQFF | TGTGCCATCAGTGAACTTGACGGGAGCTCCTACAATGAGCAGTTCTTC
- | TRBJ2-1 | TRBV3-1 | few | CASSQDRGILGEQFF | TGTGCCAGCAGCCAAGATCGGGGAATTCTGGGTGAGCAGTTCTTC
- | TRBJ2-3 | TRBV5-1 | - | CASSPWAESTDTQYF | TGCGCCAGCAGCCCTTGGGCGGAGAGCACAGATACGCAGTATTTT
TRBD1 | TRBJ1-1 | TRBV5-6 | - | CASSLGGVVFGEAFF | TGTGCCAGCAGCTTAGGGGGCGTCGTATTCGGTGAAGCTTTCTTT
TRBD2 | TRBJ2-1 | TRBV7-2 | - | CASSLDPRGFNEQFF | TGTGCCAGCAGCTTAGACCCGCGGGGGTTCAATGAGCAGTTCTTC
- | TRBJ1-6 | TRBV7-2 | few | CASSLGTNGSPLHF | TGTGCCAGCAGCTTAGGGACTAACGGCTCACCCCTCCACTTT
TRBD2 | TRBJ2-7 | TRBV6-5 | - | CASSRGLEGYEQYF | TGTGCCAGCAGTAGGGGACTAGAGGGCTACGAGCAGTACTTC
TRBD1 | TRBJ2-7 | TRBV7-8 | - | CASSPSRDRNYEQYF | TGTGCCAGCAGCCCTAGCCGGGACAGAAACTACGAGCAGTACTTC
- | TRBJ1-1 | TRBV4-3 | few | CASSQDRTPNTEAFF | TGCGCCAGCAGCCAAGACCGGACACCGAACACTGAAGCTTTCTTT
- | TRBJ2-1 | TRBV18 | few | CASTLGAEQFF | TGTGCCAGCACCCTTGGGGCTGAGCAGTTCTTC
- | TRBJ2-7 | TRBV27 | once | CASSNGDEQYF | TGTGCCAGCAGTAATGGGGACGAGCAGTACTTC
TRBD1 | TRBJ2-7 | TRBV12-5 | many | CASGSPPGQAVEQYF | TGTGCTAGTGGTTCACCTCCGGGACAGGCAGTCGAGCAGTACTTC
TRBD1 | TRBJ1-5 | TRBV12-3/TRBV12-4 | few | CASSLFPDRAQPANQPQHF | TGTGCCAGCAGTTTATTCCCGGACAGGGCACAACCGGCAAATCAGCCCCAGCATTTT
TRBD1 | TRBJ1-1 | TRBV10-3 | few | CATKGGRGTEAFF | TGTGCCACCAAAGGGGGCCGCGGCACTGAAGCTTTCTTT
- | TRBJ2-7 | TRBV5-8 | - | CASSKPDIWEAYEQYF | TGTGCCAGCAGCAAGCCAGACATCTGGGAGGCCTACGAGCAGTACTTC
TRBD1 | TRBJ1-1 | TRBV2 | few | CASRPGQSFFPQSTEAFF | TGTGCCAGCAGACCGGGACAGTCGTTCTTTCCTCAATCCACTGAAGCTTTCTTT
- | TRBJ2-4 | TRBV7-2 | few | CASSLDSRDIAKNIQCF | TGTGCCAGCAGCTTAGATTCTCGGGACATAGCCAAAAACATTCAGTGCTTC
TRBD1 | TRBJ2-3 | TRBV7-7 | - | CASSRDRDTDTQYF | TGTGCTAGCAGCCGGGACAGGGACACAGATACGCAGTATTTT
- | TRBJ2-6 | TRBV20-1 | many | CSARRGANVLTF | TGCAGTGCTAGACGTGGGGCCAACGTCCTGACTTTC
- | TRBJ1-3 | TRBV12-3/TRBV12-4 | - | CASSLLYGNTIYF | TGTGCCAGCAGCCTACTATACGGAAACACCATATATTTT
TRBD1 | TRBJ2-7 | TRBV11-2 | many | CASSFTRGTGGYEQYF | TGTGCCAGCAGCTTCACTCGGGGGACAGGGGGGTACGAGCAGTACTTC
- | TRBJ2-3 | TRBV6-2/TRBV6-3 | once | CASSYSDFQDTQYF | TGTGCCAGCAGTTACTCGGACTTCCAGGATACGCAGTATTTT
- | TRBJ2-1 | TRBV9 | few | CASSTQSRGSYNEQFF | TGTGCCAGCAGCACTCAAAGCCGGGGCTCCTACAATGAGCAGTTCTTC
TRBD2 | TRBJ2-7 | TRBV27 | - | CASSLSSTSWAEQYF | TGTGCCAGCAGTTTATCCTCGACTAGCTGGGCCGAGCAGTACTTC
TRBD2 | TRBJ2-7 | TRBV28 | - | CASSSQAGVHEQYF | TGTGCCAGCAGTTCCCAGGCGGGGGTCCACGAGCAGTACTTC
TRBD1 | TRBJ2-3 | TRBV20-1 | few | CSATQGVFRPDTQYF | TGCAGTGCCACACAGGGGGTTTTTCGTCCAGATACGCAGTATTTT
- | TRBJ2-1 | TRBV5-1 | - | CASNGGGPNNEQFF | TGCGCCAGCAATGGGGGGGGGCCTAACAATGAGCAGTTCTTC
- | TRBJ2-1 | TRBV20-1 | many | CSASGLGNEQFF | TGCAGTGCTAGTGGGCTAGGCAATGAGCAGTTCTTC
TRBD2 | TRBJ2-7 | TRBV19 | - | CASSFGTSGIYEQYF | TGTGCCAGTTCTTTTGGGACTAGCGGGATCTACGAGCAGTACTTC
TRBD1 | TRBJ1-2 | TRBV28 | few | CASSLRGLGYTF | TGTGCCAGCAGTTTAAGGGGGCTTGGCTACACCTTC